This T cell receptor (beta chain) is from a study of blood T cell repertoires in COVID-19. Study-level background: In each case, the material was cDNA or gDNA derived from T cells, B-cell-depleted T cells, or PBMCs.

Per germline, CDR1 LNHNV and CDR2 YYDKDF (reference sequence). The CDR3 is 16 residues long. Trimming took 4 bases from V and 2 from J, leaving 18 bases between them. Clones were sequenced by immunoSEQ multiplex PCR, and TCRdb holds only the in-frame ones, with some missing. Of around 89,000 clones in the sample, more than 70% were seen once. Material: peripheral blood. This TCR was recovered from a man in his 60s with acute or convalescent COVID-19. This chain uses TRBV15 with TRBJ2-7, with TRBD1 as a possible D gene (7 bases). Here the CDR3 DNA reads TGTGCCACCAGCATTAACCACAGGGGACTCACCTACGAGCAGTACTTC. Translating it yields CATSINHRGLTYEQYF. Using reference TRBV15 and TRBJ2-7 for the parts outside the CDR3, the full variable domain is DAMVIQNPRYQVTQFGKPVTLSCSQTLNHNVMYWYQQKSSQAPKLLFHYYDKDFNNEADTPDNFQSRRPNTSFCFLDIRSPGLGDTAMYLCATSINHRGLTYEQYFGPGTRLTVT.